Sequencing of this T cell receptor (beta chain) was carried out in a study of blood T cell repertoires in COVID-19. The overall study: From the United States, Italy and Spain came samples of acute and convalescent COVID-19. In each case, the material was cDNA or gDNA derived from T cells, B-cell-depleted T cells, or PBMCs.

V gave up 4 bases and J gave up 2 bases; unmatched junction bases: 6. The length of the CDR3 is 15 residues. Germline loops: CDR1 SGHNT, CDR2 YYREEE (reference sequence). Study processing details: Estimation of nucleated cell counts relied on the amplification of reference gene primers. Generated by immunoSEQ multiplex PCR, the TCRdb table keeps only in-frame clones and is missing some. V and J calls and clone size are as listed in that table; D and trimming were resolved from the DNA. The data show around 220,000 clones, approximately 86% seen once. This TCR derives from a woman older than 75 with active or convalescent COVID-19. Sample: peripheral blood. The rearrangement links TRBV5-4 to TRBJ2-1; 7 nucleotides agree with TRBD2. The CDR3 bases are TGTGCCAGCAGCCCCGGGCGGGGGACCTACAATGAGCAGTTCTTC. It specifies CASSPGRGTYNEQFF.